The subject of this entry is one T cell receptor beta chain. Antigen specificity is unknown. UMI labels and 5' RACE were used to prepare the TRB cDNA libraries. No DNA is given; TCRdb re-called the 5' RACE reads and lists each CDR3 protein once. The sample data list roughly 50,000 distinct CDR3 sequences. This entry belongs to a study of CXCR3-negative and CXCR3-positive naive CD8 T cells. Study-wide points: Most assays were run on fresh PBMCs (CXCR3 expression partially decreased after cryopreservation). Hydrophobicity of TRB CDR3s was greater in CXCR3-positive naive cells than in CXCR3-negative naive cells.

CDR1 is SQVTM, CDR2 ANQGSEA, per germline. The CDR3 is 13 amino acids. The sample consisted of naive CXCR3+ CD8+ T cells from blood. Subset specified: CD45RO-CCR7+CD27+CD95- naive CD8+ T cells expressing CXCR3 (TNR3+). This clonotype originated in a human donor in good health. Some clones in this sample may be carry-over from other donors' samples. The V gene is TRBV29-1, the J gene TRBJ2-2. The CDR3 spells CSVELANTGELFF.